Detailed here is one TCR beta chain. Its specific antigen is unknown. Base qualities were left out, and no much larger clone turns up one base away. From the germline V gene (reference sequence), CDR1 is LNHDA and CDR2 is SQIVND. V is cut by 5 bases and J by 6 bases, and the space between the germline ends is 20 bases. Taken from cysteine to phenylalanine, the CDR3 has 15 residues. Of the read, only the CDR3 DNA is kept; its 45 bases are in frame from base 1. The immunoSEQ hsTCRbeta Kit was used to sequence TCR beta CDR3 regions from DNA. Turning to the authors' computational methods: TCR sequencing data were analysed with the ImmunoSEQ Analyzer. T cell clonality was defined as 1 minus Pielou's evenness, as computed on productive rearrangements. To measure T cell diversity, the inverse Simpson index was applied to productive templates. T cell density was expressed as TCR beta template counts normalized to usable DNA, with usable DNA estimated by amplifying and sequencing housekeeping genes. Two-sided Kruskal-Wallis tests were used to compare TCR metrics across histologic stages. TCRdb took this table from immuneACCESS and kept in-frame rearrangements with V and J called. Such tables lack part of the clones; where checked against another copy, unresolved V genes explain under half of the gap, and the rest is unexplained. Clone size and V and J calls were adopted from that table, with D and trimming inferred from the DNA. The sample contains several thousand clones, around 82% of them found a single time. Approximately 8% of the sample is in the top ten clones.

The patients had resection in Japan or China between about 2013 and 2018. Histologic diagnosis of each case was confirmed independently by two lung cancer pathologists on H&E slides. Macro-dissection after pathologic assessment enriched premalignant or tumor cells for nucleic acid extraction. FFPE tissue was used for DNA isolation with the AllPrep DNA/RNA FFPE Kit. These data belong to a study of immune evolution from preneoplasia to lung adenocarcinoma (dated by TCRdb to the early 2020s). Background on the whole study: HLA loss of heterozygosity was observed in approximately 7%, 15% and 30% of AIS, MIA and ADC lesions, respectively, and was not observed in any AAH lesions. A total of 40 to 65 patients with pulmonary nodules who underwent surgical resection were included in the overall cohort. Sample size was based on specimen availability rather than a prior power calculation. TCR sequencing data were obtained from 51 patients. The study reported that 90 to 120 samples were used for TCR sequencing. The study combined immune gene expression, TCR sequencing and multiplex immunofluorescence to profile immune contexture across lung adenocarcinoma precursors and invasive adenocarcinoma. Resected precursor lesions (AAH, AIS, MIA) and invasive adenocarcinomas were compared with paired morphologically normal lung tissue. The immune data were integrated with whole exome sequencing and methylation data from the same cohort of nodules. POLYSOLVER was used to infer Class I HLA alleles from exome data, and LOHHLA was used to detect allele-specific HLA loss.

What the study reported, not specific to this receptor: Clonality was highest in normal lung, while later-stage lesions appeared to show lower clonality but higher T cell density and diversity. Because every patient came from Japan and China, how well the results apply to Western populations was uncertain. The highest T cell clonality was observed in KRAS-mutant nodules compared with EGFR-mutant or double wild-type lesions. Normal lung had the highest top T cell clone frequencies, and these frequencies appeared to fall progressively from AAH through AIS, MIA and invasive adenocarcinoma. The findings reflected association rather than direct causation, and larger cohorts with long-term follow-up and longitudinal biopsies were considered necessary.

The chain joins TRBV19 to TRBJ2-7; matching of 5 bases hints at TRBD1 as the D gene. The receptor's source is a person aged 65 to 85 with lung adenocarcinoma. The specimen sequenced was FFPE lung adenocarcinoma in situ tissue. In light of the paper, this sample's cell subset or site label describes: preinvasive adenocarcinoma in situ (AIS). The nucleotide sequence reads TGTGCCAGTAGTGTAAGGTCAGGGTCCGATGGCGAGCAGTACTTC. The resulting protein is CASSVRSGSDGEQYF.